The 20 T cell receptor beta chains given below trace back to one sample, sequenced in a study of blood T cell repertoires in COVID-19. TCRdb's table, derived via immunoSEQ multiplex PCR, lists solely in-frame clones and lacks some. The profile shows about 270,000 clones, around nine tenths of them singletons. Input material: peripheral blood. Receptor source: a man aged 35 to 55 who had recovered from COVID-19.

The chain employs TRBV11-3 and TRBJ2-7; tentative D call: TRBD1 (6 bases). V was pared by 0 bases and J by 3 bases, with 9 bases between. Germline V gene data show CDR1 as SGHNT and CDR2 as YENEEA. The CDR3 is made up of 14 amino acids. CDR3 sequence (DNA): TGTGCCAGCAGCTTAGAAGGGACAAACTACGAGCAGTACTTC. This encodes CASSLEGTNYEQYF.

The chain combines TRBV3-1 (or the pseudogene TRBV3-2) with TRBJ2-1, with 13 bases matching TRBD2. From germline, CDR1 is LGHDT and CDR2 YNNKEL (reference sequence). CDR3 size: 17 residues. The J segment lost 2 bases and the V segment lost 1 base, leaving 2 bases of the junction unmatched. The CDR3 nucleotides read TGTGCCAGCAGCCAAGTTGGACTAGCGGGAGCCTACAATGAGCAGTTCTTC. Residues: CASSQVGLAGAYNEQFF.

This chain connects TRBV9 to TRBJ2-1; 12 bases map to TRBD1. Germline V gene sequence: CDR1 SGDLS, CDR2 YYNGEE. V was clipped by 0 bases and J by 7 bases; unmatched bases: 8. The CDR3 is 17 residues long. The CDR3 spells CASSVGPGTGGSNEQFF. The CDR3 region has the DNA TGTGCCAGCAGCGTAGGGCCCGGGACAGGGGGCTCAAATGAGCAGTTCTTC.

This clone appeared a single time. The V call is TRBV7-8, the J call TRBJ2-3; 9 bases are a match to TRBD1. The length of the CDR3 is 18 residues. Germline loops: CDR1 SGHVS, CDR2 FQNEAQ. The junction had 12 bases not matched to a gene; V was cut back by 5 bases and J by 0 bases. The CDR3 sequence: CASSPRGTGLTSTDTQYF. DNA for the CDR3: TGTGCCAGCAGCCCCAGGGGGACAGGGCTTACCAGCACAGATACGCAGTATTTT.

V and J are TRBV5-6 and TRBJ2-3, with a possible D match to TRBD1 (5 bases). V lost 0 bases and J lost 1, with 15 bases in between. The germline gives CDR1 SGHDT, CDR2 YYEEEE. This CDR3 is built from 17 residues. The CDR3 nucleotides are TGTGCCAGCAGCTTGGAACGTCAGGGCCCGGGCACAGATACGCAGTATTTT. Translation: CASSLERQGPGTDTQYF.

The gene calls are TRBV29-1 and TRBJ2-1; D might be TRBD1 (6 bases). V gave up 4 bases and J gave up 5 bases, with 18 bases separating them. The CDR3 sequence is 15 residues long. Germline-derived CDR1 and CDR2 are SQVTM and ANQGSEA. For the CDR3, the DNA is TGCAGCGTTGGCATGATCGCAGGGGTGAACAATGAGCAGTTCTTC. Translated: CSVGMIAGVNNEQFF.

The V call is TRBV7-6, the J call TRBJ1-6; TRBD1 might be the D (5 bases). The CDR3 sequence is 17 residues long. Germline CDR1 is SGHVS and CDR2 is FNYEAQ. V was shortened by 5 bases and J by 2 bases, with 16 bases between the two germline ends. The DNA of the CDR3 is TGTGCCAGCAGCCCAGGGTCAGAAAGGGCCTATAATTCACCCCTCCACTTT. Protein: CASSPGSERAYNSPLHF.

The rearrangement links TRBV7-2 to TRBJ2-5; no reliable D call. Trimming pared 0 bases from V and 1 base from J, leaving 12 bases between. The CDR3 totals 16 residues. CDR1 is SGHTA, CDR2 FQGNSA, per germline. The CDR3 DNA reads as TGTGCCAGCAGCTTAGCGTGGGTGGGCCGCCAAGAGACCCAGTACTTC. Encoded protein: CASSLAWVGRQETQYF.

CDR3 protein: CASKRSGGQTYNEQFF. The CDR3 DNA reads as TGTGCCAGTAAACGATCGGGAGGCCAAACCTACAATGAGCAGTTCTTC. The chain combines TRBV19 with TRBJ2-1; 7 positions agree with TRBD2. V lost 7 bases to trimming and J lost 2 bases; unmatched junction nucleotides: 11. The CDR3 length is 16 residues. CDR1 is LNHDA, CDR2 SQIVND, per germline (reference sequence).

The rearrangement links TRBV7-9 to TRBJ2-3; D might be TRBD2 (5 bases). Germline-derived CDR1 and CDR2 are SEHNR and FQNEAQ (reference sequence). This CDR3 comprises 13 residues. Trimming stripped 2 bases from V and 14 bases from J, with 17 bases between. The CDR3: CASSLSPGAGGYF. The CDR3, as DNA: TGTGCCAGCAGCTTATCGCCCGGAGCCGGAGGGTATTTT. The whole variable domain, remainder taken from reference TRBV7-9 and TRBJ2-3, is DTGVSQNPRHKITKRGQNVTFRCDPISEHNRLYWYRQTLGQGPEFLTYFQNEAQLEKSRLLSDRFSAERPKGSFSTLEIQRTEQGDSAMYLCASSLSPGAGGYFGPGTRLTVL.

The chain is built from TRBV7-9 and TRBJ1-1, with a possible D match to TRBD1 (5 bases). This CDR3 is built from 15 residues. The V end was cut by 0 bases, the J end by 5 bases, with 13 bases between. Germline values: CDR1 SEHNR, CDR2 FQNEAQ (reference sequence). The CDR3 is CASSLAGRGWTEAFF. The CDR3, as DNA: TGTGCCAGCAGCTTAGCGGGGAGGGGATGGACTGAAGCTTTCTTT.

CDR3: CASSRAPPGGTYEQYF. CDR3 bases: TGTGCCAGCTCACGTGCCCCCCCGGGGGGTACCTACGAGCAGTACTTC. The J gene is TRBJ2-7, the V gene TRBV18; 7 bases match TRBD2. CDR3 size: 16 residues. Losses at the gene ends were 4 bases for V and 2 bases for J; bases not matched to a gene: 11. Germline lookup yields CDR1 KGHSH and CDR2 LQKENI.

The chain uses TRBV10-3 and TRBJ1-2; 9 positions agree with TRBD1. The CDR3 consists of 15 residues. Looked up from germline, CDR1 is ENHRY and CDR2 is SYGVKD. Germline trimming cut 2 bases from V and 7 bases from J; bases unmatched to any gene: 8. In nucleotides, the CDR3 is TGTGCCATCAGTGAGCCGACAGGGGGAGCGGCTGGCTACACCTTC. Translated, it gives CAISEPTGGAAGYTF.

This clone was counted between two and nine times. V gene TRBV5-6 combines with J gene TRBJ2-2, with TRBD1 matching 7 bases. CDR1 and CDR2 from the germline V gene are SGHDT and YYEEEE. This CDR3 has 15 residues. J was trimmed by 0 bases and V by 4 bases; bases with no gene match: 3. Written as DNA, the CDR3 is TGTGCCAGCAGCCCCGGGACAGCGAACACCGGGGAGCTGTTTTTT. It encodes CASSPGTANTGELFF. Looking up the rest from reference TRBV5-6 and TRBJ2-2 gives the full variable domain: DAGVTQSPTHLIKTRGQQVTLRCSPKSGHDTVSWYQQALGQGPQFIFQYYEEEERQRGNFPDRFSGHQFPNYSSELNVNALLLGDSALYLCASSPGTANTGELFFGEGSRLTVL.

The chain has TRBV5-6 and TRBJ2-1; TRBD2 matches at 11 bases. The germline CDR1 and CDR2 sequences are SGHDT and YYEEEE. V was clipped by 0 bases and J by 6 bases; unmatched bases: 5. The CDR3 has 16 amino acids. In DNA form, the CDR3 reads TGTGCCAGCAGCTTGGCCGCGACTAGCGGGACCAATGAGCAGTTCTTC. Amino acid sequence: CASSLAATSGTNEQFF.

This chain links TRBV3-1 (or the pseudogene TRBV3-2) with TRBJ2-7; maybe TRBD2 (6 bases). The CDR3 covers 15 residues. Germline CDR1 reads LGHDT; CDR2 reads YNNKEL (reference sequence). The germline V and J ends were trimmed by 0 bases and 2 bases, with 11 bases remaining between them. CDR3: CASSQDVRGTYEQYF. The CDR3 DNA reads as TGTGCCAGCAGCCAAGATGTGCGGGGAACCTACGAGCAGTACTTC.

Of note for this clone: Other DNA sequences within the sample encode an identical CDR3. The CDR3 bases are TGTGCCAGCAGCGTAGTTGGCGGGAGAACAGATACGCAGTATTTT. Translation: CASSVVGGRTDTQYF. V and J are TRBV9 and TRBJ2-3, with 7 positions matching TRBD2. The CDR3 has 15 residues. Trimming at V came to 0 bases and at J to 3 bases, leaving 4 bases not matched to a gene. The germline V gene encodes CDR1 SGDLS and CDR2 YYNGEE.

The sample holds one count of this clone. The rearrangement links TRBV19 to TRBJ1-1, with 7 bases aligning to TRBD1. The J segment lost 0 bases and the V segment lost 7 bases, leaving 8 bases of the junction unmatched. The germline V gene has CDR1 LNHDA and CDR2 SQIVND (reference sequence). The CDR3 runs 15 residues. DNA for the CDR3: TGTGCCAGTACCCCCCGACAGGGACTGAACACTGAAGCTTTCTTT. It is translated as CASTPRQGLNTEAFF.

The chain carries TRBV5-1 and TRBJ1-1; TRBD1 matches at 8 bases. Germline CDR1 SGHRS, CDR2 YFSETQ. V shed 0 bases and J 0 bases; nucleotides not matched to a gene: 4. The CDR3 runs to 16 residues. CDR3 coding DNA: TGCGCCAGCAGCTTGGCGGCAGGGGGCATGAACACTGAAGCTTTCTTT. Its protein is CASSLAAGGMNTEAFF.

This chain links TRBV30 with TRBJ2-5, with D perhaps TRBD2 (6 bases). This CDR3 spans 10 amino acids. Germline V gives CDR1 GTSNPN, CDR2 SVGIG (reference sequence). Trimming left V 8 bases short and J 5 bases short, with 9 bases between. CDR3 amino acids: CAGGVETQYF. The CDR3 DNA reads as TGTGCCGGAGGGGTGGAGACCCAGTACTTC.